The 2 T cell receptor beta chains given below trace back to one sample, sequenced in a study of Tregs in tolerant kidney transplant recipients. Clones were sequenced by immunoSEQ multiplex PCR, and TCRdb holds only the in-frame ones, with some missing. Of 60,000 or so clones listed, about four fifths are singletons. The sample comprised CD4+ T cells from blood. Receptor source: a human donor in good health.

This chain joins TRBV29-1 and TRBJ2-3; perhaps TRBD2 as D (5 bases). CDR1 is SQVTM, CDR2 ANQGSEA, per germline. Trimming pared 3 bases from V and 6 bases from J, leaving 19 bases between. The CDR3 is 15 residues long. Here the CDR3 reads CSVDGGATAPDTQYF. For the CDR3, the DNA is TGCAGCGTTGACGGAGGAGCCACCGCGCCCGATACGCAGTATTTT.

V and J are TRBV30 and TRBJ2-5; 12 positions agree with TRBD2. The V segment lost 6 bases and the J segment 5 bases; nucleotides outside the gene matches: 1. Germline assignment: CDR1 GTSNPN and CDR2 SVGIG (reference sequence). The CDR3 length is 12 residues. The CDR3 reads CACTSGGETQYF. The CDR3 DNA is TGTGCCTGCACTAGCGGGGGGGAGACCCAGTACTTC. Full variable domain (missing parts from reference TRBV30 and TRBJ2-5): SQTIHQWPATLVQPVGSPLSLECTVEGTSNPNLYWYRQAAGRGLQLLFYSVGIGQISSEVPQNLSASRPQDRQFILSSKKLLLSDSGFYLCACTSGGETQYFGPGTRLLVL.